This paragraph covers one T cell receptor (beta chain) sequence. Its specificity is not known. The sample originates from a study of cytomegalovirus exposure and HLA in healthy donors. Study-wide background: From HLA-typed donors, an early data release held around 80 million unique TCRs.

Vbeta (60) and Jbeta (13) primers were used in the PCR. Sequencing used immunoSEQ multiplex PCR; TCRdb keeps in-frame clones, though not all of them. The data show about 200,000 clones, 65% to 85% seen once. The V end lost 0 bases, the J end lost 4 bases, and 15 bases lay between the germline ends. The CDR3 runs to 16 residues. Germline loops: CDR1 MNHEY, CDR2 SVGAGI. Study results and limitations: Prior analysis indicated that the majority of TCR beta V segments exhibited productivity approximately 90% or approximately 30% of the time.

The specimen sequenced was PBMCs. The chain is built from TRBV6-5 and TRBJ1-2; D gene uncertain. The receptor was isolated from a woman aged 25 to 39 in good health and CMV-seronegative. CDR3 sequence reads: CASSYSRGLLAYGYTF. In DNA form, the CDR3 reads TGTGCCAGCAGTTACTCGCGCGGGCTACTCGCCTATGGCTACACCTTC.